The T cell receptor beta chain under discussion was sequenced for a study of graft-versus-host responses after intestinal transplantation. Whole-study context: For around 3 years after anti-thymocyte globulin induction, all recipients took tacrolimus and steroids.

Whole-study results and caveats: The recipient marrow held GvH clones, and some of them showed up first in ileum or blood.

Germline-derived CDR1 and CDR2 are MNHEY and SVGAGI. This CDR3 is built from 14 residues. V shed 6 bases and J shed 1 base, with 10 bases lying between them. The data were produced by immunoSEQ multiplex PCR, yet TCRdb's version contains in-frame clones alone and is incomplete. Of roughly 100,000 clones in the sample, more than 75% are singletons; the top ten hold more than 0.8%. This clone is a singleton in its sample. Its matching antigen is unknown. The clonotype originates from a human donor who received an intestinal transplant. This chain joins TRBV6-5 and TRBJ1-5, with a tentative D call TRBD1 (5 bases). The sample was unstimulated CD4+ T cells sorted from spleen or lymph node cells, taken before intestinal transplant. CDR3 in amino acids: CASRGGRSNQPQHF. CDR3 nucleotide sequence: TGTGCCAGCAGGGGGGGTCGAAGCAATCAGCCCCAGCATTTT.